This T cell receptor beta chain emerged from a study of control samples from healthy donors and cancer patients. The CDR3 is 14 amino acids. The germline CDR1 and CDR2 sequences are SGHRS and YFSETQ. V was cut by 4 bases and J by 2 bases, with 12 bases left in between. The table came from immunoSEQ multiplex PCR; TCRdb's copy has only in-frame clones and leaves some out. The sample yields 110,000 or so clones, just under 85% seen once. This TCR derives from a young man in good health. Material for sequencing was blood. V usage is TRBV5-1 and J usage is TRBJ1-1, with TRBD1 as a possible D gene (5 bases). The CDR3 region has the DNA TGCGCCAGCAGCACCCCAGGGATAAACACTGAAGCTTTCTTT. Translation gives CASSTPGINTEAFF.